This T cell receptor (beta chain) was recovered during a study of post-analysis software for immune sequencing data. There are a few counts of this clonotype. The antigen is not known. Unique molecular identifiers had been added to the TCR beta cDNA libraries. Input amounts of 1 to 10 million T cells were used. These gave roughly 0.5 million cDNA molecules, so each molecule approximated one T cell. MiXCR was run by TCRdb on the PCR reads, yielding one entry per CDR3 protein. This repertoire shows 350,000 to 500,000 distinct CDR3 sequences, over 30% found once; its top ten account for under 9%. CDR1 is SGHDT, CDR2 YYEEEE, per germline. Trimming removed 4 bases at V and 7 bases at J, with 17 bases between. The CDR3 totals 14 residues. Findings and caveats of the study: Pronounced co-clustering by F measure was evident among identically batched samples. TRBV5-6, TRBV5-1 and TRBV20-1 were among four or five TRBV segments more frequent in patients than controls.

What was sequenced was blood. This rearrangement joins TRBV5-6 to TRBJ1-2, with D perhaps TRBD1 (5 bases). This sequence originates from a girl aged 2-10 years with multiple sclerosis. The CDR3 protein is CASSPVGQGGGYTF. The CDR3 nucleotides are TGTGCCAGCAGCCCGGTAGGGCAGGGCGGTGGCTACACCTTC.